The 7 T cell receptor beta chains in this list originate from one sample, sequenced in a study of spatial heterogeneity in lung cancer. TCRdb itself ran the 5' RACE reads through MiXCR, one entry per CDR3 protein. The table records around 92,000 distinct CDR3 sequences, more than 10% of them present only once. This sample's time point: sample taken at primary tumor resection. Tumor, nontumor lung or frozen PBMC supplied whole RNA that was sequenced unsorted. The starting material was PBMCs, obtained at surgery. Receptor source: a male donor with early-stage non-small cell lung cancer.

This clonotype was counted many times. The chain couples TRBV12-3 or TRBV12-4 to TRBJ1-1, with D perhaps matching TRBD1 (5 bases). The CDR3 loop spans 12 amino acids. Trimming removed 5 bases from V and 6 bases from J, with 10 bases in between. CDR3 DNA sequence: TGTGCCAGCAGTAGCGGGACGGCTGAAGCTTTCTTT. Its protein product is CASSSGTAEAFF.

This chain connects TRBV5-4 to TRBJ1-6, with D tentatively TRBD1 (5 bases). Germline V CDR1 and CDR2: SGHNT, YYREEE (reference sequence). CDR3 size: 14 residues. Trimming took 4 bases from V and 7 from J, leaving 12 bases between them. CDR3 sequence: CASSTTVTNSPLHF. The CDR3 bases are TGTGCCAGCAGCACGACAGTGACCAATTCACCCCTCCACTTT.

This chain joins TRBV4-3 and TRBJ1-5; D gene uncertain. The CDR3 is 15 residues long. V lost 5 bases and J lost 2, with 13 bases in between. CDR1 and CDR2 (germline): LGHNA, YSLEER. The CDR3: CASSVSPAGNQPQHF. The CDR3 DNA is TGCGCCAGCAGCGTCTCCCCGGCAGGCAATCAGCCCCAGCATTTT.

The V call is TRBV11-2, the J call TRBJ2-1; D call uncertain. Germline-derived CDR1 and CDR2 are SGHAT and FQNNGV. This CDR3 comprises 11 residues. V was clipped by 5 bases and J by 8 bases, with 7 bases between them. CDR3 in amino acids: CASSPRYEQFF. CDR3 DNA: TGTGCCAGCAGCCCCCGGTATGAGCAGTTCTTC. The whole variable domain, remainder taken from reference TRBV11-2 and TRBJ2-1, is EAGVAQSPRYKIIEKRQSVAFWCNPISGHATLYWYQQILGQGPKLLIQFQNNGVVDDSQLPKDRFSAERLKGVDSTLKIQPAKLEDSAVYLCASSPRYEQFFGPGTRLTVL.

This clonotype was observed a few times. The CDR3: CSVDRGPNTEAFF. Here the CDR3 DNA reads TGCAGCGTTGATCGGGGGCCGAACACTGAAGCTTTCTTT. This chain uses TRBV29-1 with TRBJ1-1; tentative D call: TRBD1 (6 bases). The V gene lost 3 bases and the J gene lost 1 base, with 9 bases spanning the gap. Germline-derived CDR1 and CDR2 are SQVTM and ANQGSEA. The CDR3 loop spans 13 amino acids.

This clonotype was seen only a few times. The genes are TRBV6-2 or TRBV6-3 and TRBJ2-2; D may correspond to TRBD1 or TRBD2 (5 bases each). CDR1 is MNHEY and CDR2 is SVGEGT in the germline V gene. The CDR3 contains 16 residues. Trimming cost V 0 bases and J 6 bases, with 14 bases left between them. Here the CDR3 reads CASSYSQPRDPGELFF. The CDR3 DNA sequence: TGTGCCAGCAGTTACTCCCAGCCCAGGGACCCCGGGGAGCTGTTTTTT.

The V and J genes are TRBV7-2 and TRBJ2-7; D may match TRBD1 or TRBD2 (5 bases each). The length of the CDR3 is 12 residues. CDR1 is SGHTA, CDR2 FQGNSA, per germline. V was cut by 6 bases and J by 2 bases, with 8 bases left in between. Here the CDR3 reads CASSRDPYEQYF. Here the CDR3 DNA reads TGTGCCAGCAGTAGGGACCCCTACGAGCAGTACTTC.